Included here is one T cell receptor beta chain sequence, with context. The data derive from a study of blood T cell repertoires in COVID-19. Study as a whole: Sample material is recorded as cDNA or gDNA derived from T cells, B-cell-depleted T cells, or PBMCs.

Authors' processing steps: Reference gene primer amplification yielded estimated nucleated cell counts. Profiling relied on immunoSEQ multiplex PCR, and the TCRdb table lists in-frame clones only, not all of them. D and trimming come from the DNA, and the V and J calls and clone size come from that table. Among some 96,000 clones, just under 80% were seen once, and the ten largest hold less than 35%. The CDR3 contains 18 residues. The V gene lost 3 bases and the J gene lost 2 bases, with 23 bases spanning the gap. The germline V gene has CDR1 MDHEN and CDR2 SYDVKM. The sequenced material came from peripheral blood. This receptor was taken from a man between 65 and 85 years old with active or convalescent COVID-19. V gene TRBV28 combines with J gene TRBJ2-7; D is possibly TRBD1 (6 bases). The CDR3 DNA sequence: TGTGCCAGCAGTTTTAAAGCTTCCCCGGGACACCCGACCTACGAGCAGTACTTC. Translating gives CASSFKASPGHPTYEQYF. The full variable domain, in which reference TRBV28 and TRBJ2-7 provide the parts outside the CDR3, is DVKVTQSSRYLVKRTGEKVFLECVQDMDHENMFWYRQDPGLGLRLIYFSYDVKMKEKGDIPEGYSVSREKKERFSLILESASTNQTSMYLCASSFKASPGHPTYEQYFGPGTRLTVT.